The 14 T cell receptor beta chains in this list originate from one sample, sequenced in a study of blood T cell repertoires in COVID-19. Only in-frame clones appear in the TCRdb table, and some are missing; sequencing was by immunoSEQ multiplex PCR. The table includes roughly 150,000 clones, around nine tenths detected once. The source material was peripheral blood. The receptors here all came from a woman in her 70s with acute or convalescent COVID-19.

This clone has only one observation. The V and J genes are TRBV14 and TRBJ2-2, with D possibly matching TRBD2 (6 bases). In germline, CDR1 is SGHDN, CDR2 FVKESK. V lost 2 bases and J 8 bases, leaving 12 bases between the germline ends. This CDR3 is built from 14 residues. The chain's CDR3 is CASSQRTGVGELFF. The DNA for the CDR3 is TGTGCCAGCAGCCAAAGAACGGGGGTTGGGGAGCTGTTTTTT.

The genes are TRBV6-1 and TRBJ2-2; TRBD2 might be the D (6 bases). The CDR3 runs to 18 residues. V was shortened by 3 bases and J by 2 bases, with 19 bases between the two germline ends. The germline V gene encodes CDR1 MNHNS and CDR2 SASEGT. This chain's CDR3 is CASSDSGLRRANTGELFF. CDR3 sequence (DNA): TGTGCCAGCAGTGATTCAGGCCTTAGGAGGGCCAACACCGGGGAGCTGTTTTTT.

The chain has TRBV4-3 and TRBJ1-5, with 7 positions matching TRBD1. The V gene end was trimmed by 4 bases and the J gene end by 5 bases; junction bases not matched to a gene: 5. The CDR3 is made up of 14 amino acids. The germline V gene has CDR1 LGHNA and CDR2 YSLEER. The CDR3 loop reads CASSPGQVDQPQHF. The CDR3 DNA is TGCGCCAGCAGCCCAGGACAGGTTGATCAGCCCCAGCATTTT.

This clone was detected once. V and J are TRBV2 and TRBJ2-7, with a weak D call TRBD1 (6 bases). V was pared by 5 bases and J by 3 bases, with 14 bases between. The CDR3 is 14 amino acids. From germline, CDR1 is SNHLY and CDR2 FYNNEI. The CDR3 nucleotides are TGTGCCAGCAGTATCAAAACAGGGAACTACGAGCAGTACGTC. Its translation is CASSIKTGNYEQYV.

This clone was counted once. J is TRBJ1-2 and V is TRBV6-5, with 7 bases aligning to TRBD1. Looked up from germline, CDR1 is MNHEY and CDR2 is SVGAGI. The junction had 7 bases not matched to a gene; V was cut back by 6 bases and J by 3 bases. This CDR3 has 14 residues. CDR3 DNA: TGTGCCAGCAGCAATACAGGGGTTGACTATGGCTACACCTTC. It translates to CASSNTGVDYGYTF.

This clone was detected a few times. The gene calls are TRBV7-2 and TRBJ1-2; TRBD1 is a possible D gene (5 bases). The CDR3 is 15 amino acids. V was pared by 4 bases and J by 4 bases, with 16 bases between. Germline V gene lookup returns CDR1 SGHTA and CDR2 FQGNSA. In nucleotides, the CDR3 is TGTGCCAGCAGCTATCTGGAGGGGTTCAGCTATGGCTACACCTTC. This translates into CASSYLEGFSYGYTF.

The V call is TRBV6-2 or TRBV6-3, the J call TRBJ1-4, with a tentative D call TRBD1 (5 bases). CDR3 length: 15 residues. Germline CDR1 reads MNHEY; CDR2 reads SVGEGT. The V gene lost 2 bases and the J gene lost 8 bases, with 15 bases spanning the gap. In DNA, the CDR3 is TGTGCCAGCAGTTACGGGGCAGGGTTCGCCGAAAAACTGTTTTTT. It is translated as CASSYGAGFAEKLFF.

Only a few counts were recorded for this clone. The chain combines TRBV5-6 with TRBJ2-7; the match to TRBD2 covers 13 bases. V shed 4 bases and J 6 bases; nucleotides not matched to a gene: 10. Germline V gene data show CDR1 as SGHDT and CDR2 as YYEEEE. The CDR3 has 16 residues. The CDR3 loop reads CASSKLRTSGGGEQYV. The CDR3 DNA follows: TGTGCCAGCAGCAAGCTTAGGACTAGCGGGGGAGGCGAGCAGTACGTC.

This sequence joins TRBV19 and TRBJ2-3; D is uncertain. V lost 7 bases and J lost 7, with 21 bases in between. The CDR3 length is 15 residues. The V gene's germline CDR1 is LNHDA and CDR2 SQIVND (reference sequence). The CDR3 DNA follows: TGTGCCAGTACCCCCGGCGCGCTGACAACAAATACGCAGTATTTT. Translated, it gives CASTPGALTTNTQYF. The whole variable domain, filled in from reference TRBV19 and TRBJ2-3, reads DGGITQSPKYLFRKEGQNVTLSCEQNLNHDAMYWYRQDPGQGLRLIYYSQIVNDFQKGDIAEGYSVSREKKESFPLTVTSAQKNPTAFYLCASTPGALTTNTQYFGPGTRLTVL.

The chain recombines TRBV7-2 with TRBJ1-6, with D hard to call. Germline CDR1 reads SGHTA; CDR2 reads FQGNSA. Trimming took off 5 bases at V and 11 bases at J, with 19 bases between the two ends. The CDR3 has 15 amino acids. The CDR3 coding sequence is TGTGCCAGCAGCCATACGGCGGAGGTTTTAACACCCCTCCACTTT. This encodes CASSHTAEVLTPLHF.

CDR3 region: CASSLAGGGNYGYTF. In DNA, the CDR3 is TGTGCCAGCAGCTTAGCAGGGGGCGGAAACTATGGCTACACCTTC. The rearrangement uses TRBV7-2 and TRBJ1-2; 7 bases fit TRBD1. V shed 0 bases, J shed 2 bases, and the junction held 3 bases outside the gene matches. Per germline, CDR1 SGHTA and CDR2 FQGNSA. This CDR3 spans 15 amino acids.

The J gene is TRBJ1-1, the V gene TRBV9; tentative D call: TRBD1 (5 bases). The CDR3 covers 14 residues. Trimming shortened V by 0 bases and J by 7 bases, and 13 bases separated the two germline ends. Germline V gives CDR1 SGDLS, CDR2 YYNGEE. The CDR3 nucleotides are TGTGCCAGCAGCGTAGCTCGGGGGAATGGTGAAGCTTTCTTT. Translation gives CASSVARGNGEAFF.

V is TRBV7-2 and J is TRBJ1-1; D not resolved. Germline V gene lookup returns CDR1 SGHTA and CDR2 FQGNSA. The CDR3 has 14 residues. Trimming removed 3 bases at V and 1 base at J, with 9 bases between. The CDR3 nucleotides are TGTGCCAGCAGCTTCGCTAGGCGGAACACTGAAGCTTTCTTT. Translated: CASSFARRNTEAFF.

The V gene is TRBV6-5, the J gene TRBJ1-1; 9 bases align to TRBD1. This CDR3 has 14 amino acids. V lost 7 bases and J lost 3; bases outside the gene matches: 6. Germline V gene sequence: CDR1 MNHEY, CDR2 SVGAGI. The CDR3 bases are TGTGCCAGCACCTCGGGACAGGGCTACACTGAAGCTTTCTTT. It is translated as CASTSGQGYTEAFF.